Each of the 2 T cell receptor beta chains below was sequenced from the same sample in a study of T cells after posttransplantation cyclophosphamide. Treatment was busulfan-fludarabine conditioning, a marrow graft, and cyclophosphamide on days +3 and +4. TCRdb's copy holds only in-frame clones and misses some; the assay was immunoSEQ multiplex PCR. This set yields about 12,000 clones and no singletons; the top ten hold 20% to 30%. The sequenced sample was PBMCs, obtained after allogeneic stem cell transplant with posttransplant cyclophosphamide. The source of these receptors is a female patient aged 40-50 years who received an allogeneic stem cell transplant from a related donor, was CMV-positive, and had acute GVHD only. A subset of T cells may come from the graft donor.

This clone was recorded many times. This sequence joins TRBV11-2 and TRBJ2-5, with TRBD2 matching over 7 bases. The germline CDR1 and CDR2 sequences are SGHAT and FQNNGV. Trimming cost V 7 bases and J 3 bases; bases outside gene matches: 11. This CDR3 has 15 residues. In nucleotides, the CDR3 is TGTGCCAGCAACATAATGGGCGGGGGAGAAGAGACCCAGTACTTC. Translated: CASNIMGGGEETQYF.

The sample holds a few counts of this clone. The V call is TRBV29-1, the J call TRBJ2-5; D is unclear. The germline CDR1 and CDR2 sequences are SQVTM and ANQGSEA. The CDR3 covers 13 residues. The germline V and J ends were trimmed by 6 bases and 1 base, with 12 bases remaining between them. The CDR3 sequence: CSVPLVVQETQYF. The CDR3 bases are TGCAGCGTCCCCCTTGTTGTCCAAGAGACCCAGTACTTC. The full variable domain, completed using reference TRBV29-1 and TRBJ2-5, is SAVISQKPSRDICQRGTSLTIQCQVDSQVTMMFWYRQQPGQSLTLIATANQGSEATYESGFVIDKFPISRPNLTFSTLTVSNMSPEDSSIYLCSVPLVVQETQYFGPGTRLLVL.